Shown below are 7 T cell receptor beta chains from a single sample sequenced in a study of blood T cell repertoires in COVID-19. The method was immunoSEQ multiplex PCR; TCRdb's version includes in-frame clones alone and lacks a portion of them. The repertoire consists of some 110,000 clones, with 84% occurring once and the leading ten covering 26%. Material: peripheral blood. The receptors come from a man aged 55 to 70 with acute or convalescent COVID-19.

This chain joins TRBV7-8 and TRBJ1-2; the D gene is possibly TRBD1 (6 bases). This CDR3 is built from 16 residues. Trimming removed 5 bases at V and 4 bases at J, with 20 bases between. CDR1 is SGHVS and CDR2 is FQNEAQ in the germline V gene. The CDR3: CASSRGPGVEVYGYTF. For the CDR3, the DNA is TGTGCCAGCAGCCGAGGCCCAGGGGTGGAGGTCTATGGCTACACCTTC.

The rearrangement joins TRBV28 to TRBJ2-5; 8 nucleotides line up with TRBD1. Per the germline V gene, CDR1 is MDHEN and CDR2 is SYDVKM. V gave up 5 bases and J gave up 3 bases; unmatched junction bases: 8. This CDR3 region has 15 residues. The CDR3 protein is CASSGRDRPEETQYF. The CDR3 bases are TGTGCCAGCAGTGGTCGGGACAGGCCGGAAGAGACCCAGTACTTC.

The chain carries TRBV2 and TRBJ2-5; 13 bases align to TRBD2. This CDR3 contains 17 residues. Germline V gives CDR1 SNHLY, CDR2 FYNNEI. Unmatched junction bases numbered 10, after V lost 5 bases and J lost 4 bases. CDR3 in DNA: TGTGCCAGCAGTTTCGGAGGACTAGCGGGAGAGGGAGAGACCCAGTACTTC. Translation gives CASSFGGLAGEGETQYF.

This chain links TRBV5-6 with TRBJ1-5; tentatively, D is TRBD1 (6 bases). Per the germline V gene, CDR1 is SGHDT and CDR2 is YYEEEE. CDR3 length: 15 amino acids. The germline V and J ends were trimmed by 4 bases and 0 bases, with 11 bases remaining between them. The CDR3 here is CASSRTEYSNQPQHF. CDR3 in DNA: TGTGCCAGCAGCAGGACAGAGTATAGCAATCAGCCCCAGCATTTT. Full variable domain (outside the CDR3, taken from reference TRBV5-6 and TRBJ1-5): DAGVTQSPTHLIKTRGQQVTLRCSPKSGHDTVSWYQQALGQGPQFIFQYYEEEERQRGNFPDRFSGHQFPNYSSELNVNALLLGDSALYLCASSRTEYSNQPQHFGDGTRLSIL.

This chain's CDR3 is CAWSVRGGAGQPQHF. The CDR3 DNA reads TGTGCCTGGAGTGTAAGAGGGGGCGCGGGGCAGCCCCAGCATTTT. This chain uses TRBV30 with TRBJ1-5; TRBD1 matches at 7 bases. The junction had 9 bases not matched to a gene; V was cut back by 0 bases and J by 7 bases. CDR3 length: 15 amino acids. The germline V gene encodes CDR1 GTSNPN and CDR2 SVGIG (reference sequence).

CDR3: CASSLVPSASASGYGYTF. The CDR3 DNA sequence: TGTGCCAGCAGCTTGGTCCCTTCGGCGTCGGCCTCGGGGTATGGCTACACCTTC. The chain carries TRBV5-4 and TRBJ1-2; D remains ambiguous. V shed 0 bases and J shed 5 bases, with 23 bases lying between them. CDR1 and CDR2 (germline): SGHNT, YYREEE (reference sequence). The CDR3 spans 18 residues.

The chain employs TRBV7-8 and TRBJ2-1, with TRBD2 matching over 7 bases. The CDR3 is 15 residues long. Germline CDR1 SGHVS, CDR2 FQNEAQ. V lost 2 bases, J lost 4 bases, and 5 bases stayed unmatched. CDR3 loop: CASSLRDYPYNEQFF. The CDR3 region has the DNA TGTGCCAGCAGCTTACGGGACTACCCATACAATGAGCAGTTCTTC.